This entry is about one T cell receptor beta chain. Its antigen is not identified. The data were taken from a study of chemoradiotherapy in HPV16-positive cancers. Repertoires were generated with immunoSEQ multiplex PCR, while TCRdb's copy carries only in-frame clones and drops some. Of roughly 6,000 clones detected, approximately 79% appear once; the ten largest clones hold approximately 6.3%. Study results and caveats: Candidate HPV-specific clones and E7-related TCR motifs grew in tumor during treatment. HPV-specific T cells were functionally defined from only a couple of HPV16-positive patients. In HPV16-positive patients, HPV-responsive T-cell expansion tracked better recurrence-free survival.

The specimen comprised tumor tissue, sampled from a patient who underwent chemoradiotherapy. The TCR sequence derives from a human donor with HPV-associated anogenital cancer.

In DNA form, the CDR3 reads TGCGCCAGTAGCGCCGGGACTAGCTTGTCGGTCGCAGATACGCAGTATTTT. Translation: CASSAGTSLSVADTQYF. The V gene is TRBV5-1, the J gene TRBJ2-3, with 9 bases aligning to TRBD2. Germline CDR1 reads SGHRS; CDR2 reads YFSETQ. The CDR3 is 17 residues long. After removal of 8 bases from V and 4 bases from J, the junction contained 17 bases not matched to a gene.